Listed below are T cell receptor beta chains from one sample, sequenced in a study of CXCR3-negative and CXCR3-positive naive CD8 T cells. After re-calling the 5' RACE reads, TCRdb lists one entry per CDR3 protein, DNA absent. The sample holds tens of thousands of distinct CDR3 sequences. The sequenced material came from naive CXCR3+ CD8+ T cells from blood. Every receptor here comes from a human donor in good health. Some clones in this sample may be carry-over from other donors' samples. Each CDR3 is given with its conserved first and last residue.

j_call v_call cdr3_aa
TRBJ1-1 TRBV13 CASTGGANTEAFF
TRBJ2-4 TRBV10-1 CALMGRRSSLAKNIQYF
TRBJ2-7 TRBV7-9 CASSSRDRGHEQYF
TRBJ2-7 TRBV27 CASRQLGTSGSVYEQYF
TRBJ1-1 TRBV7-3 CAGGRGPTQRMNTEAFF
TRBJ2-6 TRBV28 CASSSPTLGLALSGANVLTF
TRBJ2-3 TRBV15 CATSTFSGGTTDTQYF
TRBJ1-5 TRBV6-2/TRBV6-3 CASSYPGQPQHF
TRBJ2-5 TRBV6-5 CASSQSPGEVETQYF
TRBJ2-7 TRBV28 CASSFPSTGGYEQYF
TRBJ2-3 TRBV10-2 CASSEQLADLLDTQYF
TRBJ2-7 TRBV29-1 CSVEGATSGGFSEQYF
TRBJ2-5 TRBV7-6 CASSLYGGGETQYF
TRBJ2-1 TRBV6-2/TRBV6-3 CASSYRTPRTSGSYNEQFF
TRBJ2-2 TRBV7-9 CASPRNTGELFF
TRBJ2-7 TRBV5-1 CASSLGWAAPNEQYF
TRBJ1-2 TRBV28 CASSVGATQGKGYTF